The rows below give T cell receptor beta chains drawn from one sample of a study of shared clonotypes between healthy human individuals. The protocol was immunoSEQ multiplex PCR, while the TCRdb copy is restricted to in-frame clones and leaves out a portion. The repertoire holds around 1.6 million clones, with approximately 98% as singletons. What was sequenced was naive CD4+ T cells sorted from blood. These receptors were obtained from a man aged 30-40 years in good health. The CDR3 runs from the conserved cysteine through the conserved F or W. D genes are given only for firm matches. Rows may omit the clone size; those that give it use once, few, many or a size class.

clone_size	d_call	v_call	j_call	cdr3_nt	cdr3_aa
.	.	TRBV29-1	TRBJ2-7	TGCAGCGCCGGGACTCAATACTACGAGCAGTACTTC	CSAGTQYYEQYF
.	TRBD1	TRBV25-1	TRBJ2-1	TGTGCCAGCAGTGATCGGGGACAGGGTATGTATGAGCAGTTCTTC	CASSDRGQGMYEQFF
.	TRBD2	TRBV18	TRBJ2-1	TGTGCCAGCTCACTGAAACTAGCGGGAGGACCCTACAATGAGCAGTTCTTC	CASSLKLAGGPYNEQFF
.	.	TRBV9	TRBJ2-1	TGTGCCAGCAGCGTAGAAGACGCGGGTTGGGGTGAGCAGTTCTTC	CASSVEDAGWGEQFF
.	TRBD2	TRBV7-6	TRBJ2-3	TGTGCCAGCAGCTTACAAGCTAGCGGGATCACAGATACGCAGTATTTT	CASSLQASGITDTQYF
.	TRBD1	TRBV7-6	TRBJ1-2	TGTGCCAGCAGCTTAGCTATAGGAATCGTGGGGGGACAGGGCTACACCTTC	CASSLAIGIVGGQGYTF
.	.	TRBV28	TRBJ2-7	TGTGCCAGCAGTTTGTCCGGGACCCAAGGCTACGAGCAGTACTTC	CASSLSGTQGYEQYF
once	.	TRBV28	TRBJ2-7	TGTGCCAGCAGTGGGGCTTACGAGCAGTACTTC	CASSGAYEQYF
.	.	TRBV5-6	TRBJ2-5	TGTGCCAGCAGCTGGGGTTCGGGGATGGGAGAGACCCAGTACTTC	CASSWGSGMGETQYF
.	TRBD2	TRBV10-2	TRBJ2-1	TGCGCCAGCCAGGGCGGGAGCCGGGGGGTTGAGCAGTTCTTC	CASQGGSRGVEQFF
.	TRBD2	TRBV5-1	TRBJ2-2	TGCGCCAGCAGCCGTACGGCTAGCGGCACGAACACCGGGGAGCTGTTTTTT	CASSRTASGTNTGELFF
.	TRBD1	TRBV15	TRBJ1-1	TGTGCCACCAGCAGACCAACTACAGGGGACACTGAAGCTTTCTTT	CATSRPTTGDTEAFF
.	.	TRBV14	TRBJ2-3	TGTGCCAGCAGCAGTGACCAGCGCAGGGGACTCACAGATACGCAGTATTTT	CASSSDQRRGLTDTQYF
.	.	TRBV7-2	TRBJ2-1	TGTGCCAGCAGCATCCGACTAGAGCTTGAGCAGTTCTTC	CASSIRLELEQFF
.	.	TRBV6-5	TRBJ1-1	TGTGCCAGCAGAACCCAGGGATTGAACACTGAAGCTTTCTTT	CASRTQGLNTEAFF
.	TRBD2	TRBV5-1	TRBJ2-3	TGCGCCAGCAGCTTGGCCCCGGGACTAGCGGCTAGCACAGATACGCAGTATTTT	CASSLAPGLAASTDTQYF
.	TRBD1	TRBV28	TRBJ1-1	TGTGCCAGCAGCCGGGACAGGGGGCGCGCTTTCTTT	CASSRDRGRAFF
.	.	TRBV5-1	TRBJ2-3	TGCGCCAGCACCCCCCCCGGGGAAACAGATACGCAGTATTTT	CASTPPGETDTQYF
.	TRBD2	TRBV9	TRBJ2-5	TGTGCCAGCAGCGTTCAAGCGGGAGGGCCTTGGGAGACCCAGTACTTC	CASSVQAGGPWETQYF
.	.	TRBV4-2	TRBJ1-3	TGTGCCAGCAGCCAAACAGGGCATGGAAACACCATATATTTT	CASSQTGHGNTIYF
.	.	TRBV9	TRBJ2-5	TGTGCCAGCAATCTGGACGGCCTAGGAGAGACCCAGTACTTC	CASNLDGLGETQYF
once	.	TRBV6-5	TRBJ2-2	TGTGCCAGCAGTCTCCTGCCTTCGAACACCGGGGAGCTGTTTTTT	CASSLLPSNTGELFF
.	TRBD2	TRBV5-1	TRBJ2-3	TGCGCCAGCAGCTCCGGGACTAGTGAGGATACGCAGTATTTT	CASSSGTSEDTQYF
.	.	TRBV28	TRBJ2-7	TGTGAAGCCTCAAACTCCTACGAGCAGTACTTC	CEASNSYEQYF
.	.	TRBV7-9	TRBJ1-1	TGTGCCAGCAGCCCACTCCGGAACGCTGAAGCTTTCTTT	CASSPLRNAEAFF
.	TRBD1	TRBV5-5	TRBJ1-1	TGTGCCAGCAGCTTAGTTTCAGGGGGCGCCGCTTTCTTT	CASSLVSGGAAFF
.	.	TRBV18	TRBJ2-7	TGTGCCAGCTCACCACTCGGAACCTACGAGCAGTACTTC	CASSPLGTYEQYF
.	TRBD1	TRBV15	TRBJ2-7	TGTGCCACCAGCTTCTTTGGGACAGGTGGCGAGCAGTACTTC	CATSFFGTGGEQYF
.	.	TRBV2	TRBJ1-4	TGTGCCAGCAGTGAAGAAGGTGTGTTGTCTGCAAAACTGTTTTTT	CASSEEGVLSAKLFF
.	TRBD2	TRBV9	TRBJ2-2	TGTGCCAGCAGCGTAGGCGGGAGGGCCACCGGGGAGCTGTTTTTT	CASSVGGRATGELFF
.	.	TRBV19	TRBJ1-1	TGTGCCAGTAGTACCAAGATGAACACTGAAGCTTTCTTT	CASSTKMNTEAFF
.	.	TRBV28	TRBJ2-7	TGTGCCAGCAGTTTACCCACGAGTATCGGCGAGCAGTACTTC	CASSLPTSIGEQYF
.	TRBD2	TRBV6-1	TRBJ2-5	TGTGCCAGCAGCATGGTGGCTAGCGGGGGTACCCAGTACTTC	CASSMVASGGTQYF
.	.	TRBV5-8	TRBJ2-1	TGTGCCAGCAGCCCCCTAGACGGCTCCTACAATGAGCAGTTCTTC	CASSPLDGSYNEQFF
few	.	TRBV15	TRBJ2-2	TGTGCCACCAGCAGAGGACCCGGTGGGCGGAGCACCGGGGAGCTGTTTTTT	CATSRGPGGRSTGELFF
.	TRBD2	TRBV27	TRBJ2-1	TGTGCCAGCAGTTTCCTCGGACTAGCGGGGGAAGACAATGAGCAGTTCTTC	CASSFLGLAGEDNEQFF
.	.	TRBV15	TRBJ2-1	TGTGCCACCAGCAGAGATCCCGGGGGCGCTGGGAATGAGCAGTTCTTC	CATSRDPGGAGNEQFF
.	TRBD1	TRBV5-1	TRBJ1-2	TGCGCCAGCAGCCCCGCCGAGACAGGGGAGAGCGGTGACGGCTACACCTTC	CASSPAETGESGDGYTF
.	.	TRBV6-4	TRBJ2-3	TGTGCCAGCAGGCTGACATCTTTCACAGATACGCAGTATTTT	CASRLTSFTDTQYF
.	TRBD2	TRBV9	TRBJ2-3	TGTGCCAGCAGCCGATCCGGGACTAGCCTCGCACCAGATACGCAGTATTTT	CASSRSGTSLAPDTQYF
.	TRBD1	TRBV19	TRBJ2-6	TGTGCCAGTAGTACCCGAGGCAGGGGGACTGGGGCCAACGTCCTGACTTTC	CASSTRGRGTGANVLTF
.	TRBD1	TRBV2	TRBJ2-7	TGTGCCAGCAGTTCCTCGCAGACAGGGAATCGATACGAGCAGTACTTC	CASSSSQTGNRYEQYF